The sequence of this T cell receptor (beta chain) was determined in a study of T-cell reconstitution after alpha-beta-depleted transplantation in children. Broader study findings: Surviving recipient T cells and thymic progenitors accounted for the high day-60 TCRbeta diversity observed in some patients. One year post-transplant, T-cell counts and diversity were largely derived from T cells produced anew. About two months after transplant, alpha-beta T cells reportedly came from several hundred expanded graft clones.

This clonotype was recorded many times. Its specificity is unknown. V dropped 5 bases and J dropped 1; count of bases not matched to a gene: 8. Germline V gene data show CDR1 as SGHTA and CDR2 as FQGTGA. The CDR3 totals 15 residues. Unique molecular identifiers were incorporated into the prepared TCRbeta library. A single record per CDR3 protein comes from TCRdb applying MiXCR to the PCR reads. The sample has approximately 7,000 distinct CDR3 sequences; roughly a tenth are singletons. The chain has TRBV7-3 and TRBJ2-7; 7 nucleotides line up with TRBD1. Sequenced here: PBMCs, mostly from graft donor cells, sampled 180 days after TCRalphabeta/CD19-depleted stem cell transplant. The sequence was obtained from a child in the first two years of life who had a stem cell transplant for acute myeloid leukemia, so the T cells may come from the graft donor. In nucleotides, the CDR3 is TGTGCCAGCAGCAAGAACAGGGGAAATTCCTACGAGCAGTACTTC. This codes for CASSKNRGNSYEQYF.